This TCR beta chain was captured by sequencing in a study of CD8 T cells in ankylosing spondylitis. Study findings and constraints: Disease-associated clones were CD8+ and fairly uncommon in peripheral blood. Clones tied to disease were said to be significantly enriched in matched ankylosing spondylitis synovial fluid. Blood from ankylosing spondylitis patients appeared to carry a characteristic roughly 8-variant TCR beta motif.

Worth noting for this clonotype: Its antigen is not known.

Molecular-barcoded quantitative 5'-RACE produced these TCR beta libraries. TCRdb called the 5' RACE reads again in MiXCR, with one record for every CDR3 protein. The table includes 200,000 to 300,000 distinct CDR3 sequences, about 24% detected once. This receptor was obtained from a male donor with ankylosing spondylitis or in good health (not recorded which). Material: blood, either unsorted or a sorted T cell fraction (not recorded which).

CDR3 DNA: TGTGCCAGCAGTTGGTTTGTCGGTAATGAAAAACTGTTTTTT. Residues: CASSWFVGNEKLFF. The chain combines TRBV6-5 with TRBJ1-4; no clear D gene. The length of the CDR3 is 14 residues. CDR1 is MNHEY, CDR2 SVGAGI, per germline. Deletions cut 4 bases from V and 4 bases from J, with 10 bases between.